Sequencing of this T cell receptor beta chain was carried out in a study of shared clonotypes between healthy human individuals. The ends lost 0 bases at V and 6 bases at J; junction bases unmatched: 7. The CDR3 totals 15 residues. Germline V gives CDR1 LNHNV, CDR2 YYDKDF (reference sequence). Clones were read by immunoSEQ multiplex PCR, and TCRdb kept only the in-frame ones, dropping some. This sample yields some 1 million clones, of which more than 60% are seen a single time; approximately 1.5% belongs to the top ten. This clone was picked up a small number of times. This TCR was recovered from a man between 18 and 35 years old in good health. Sequencing was carried out using memory CD4+ T cells sorted from blood. Subset noted: CD45RA-negative fraction. The chain employs TRBV15 and TRBJ2-7, with 8 bases identical to TRBD2. This CDR3 reads CATSRDRPGGGEQYF. The CDR3 DNA reads as TGTGCCACCAGCAGAGATCGTCCGGGAGGGGGCGAGCAGTACTTC.